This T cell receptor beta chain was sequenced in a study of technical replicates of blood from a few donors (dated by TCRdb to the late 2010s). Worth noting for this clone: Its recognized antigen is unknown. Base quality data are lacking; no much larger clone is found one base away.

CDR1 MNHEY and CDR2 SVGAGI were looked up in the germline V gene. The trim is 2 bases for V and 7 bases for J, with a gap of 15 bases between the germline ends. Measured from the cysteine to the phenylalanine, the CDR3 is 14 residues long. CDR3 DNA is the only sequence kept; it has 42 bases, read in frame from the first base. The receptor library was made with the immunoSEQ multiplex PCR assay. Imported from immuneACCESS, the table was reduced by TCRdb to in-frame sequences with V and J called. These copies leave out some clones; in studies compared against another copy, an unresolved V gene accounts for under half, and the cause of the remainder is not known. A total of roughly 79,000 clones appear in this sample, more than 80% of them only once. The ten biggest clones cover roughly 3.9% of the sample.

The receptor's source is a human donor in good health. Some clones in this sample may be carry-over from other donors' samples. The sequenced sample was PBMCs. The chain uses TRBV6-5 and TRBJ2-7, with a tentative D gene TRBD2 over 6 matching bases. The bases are TGTGCCAGCAGTTACCTAGGGACTGGCCCTGAGCAGTACTTC. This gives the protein CASSYLGTGPEQYF.